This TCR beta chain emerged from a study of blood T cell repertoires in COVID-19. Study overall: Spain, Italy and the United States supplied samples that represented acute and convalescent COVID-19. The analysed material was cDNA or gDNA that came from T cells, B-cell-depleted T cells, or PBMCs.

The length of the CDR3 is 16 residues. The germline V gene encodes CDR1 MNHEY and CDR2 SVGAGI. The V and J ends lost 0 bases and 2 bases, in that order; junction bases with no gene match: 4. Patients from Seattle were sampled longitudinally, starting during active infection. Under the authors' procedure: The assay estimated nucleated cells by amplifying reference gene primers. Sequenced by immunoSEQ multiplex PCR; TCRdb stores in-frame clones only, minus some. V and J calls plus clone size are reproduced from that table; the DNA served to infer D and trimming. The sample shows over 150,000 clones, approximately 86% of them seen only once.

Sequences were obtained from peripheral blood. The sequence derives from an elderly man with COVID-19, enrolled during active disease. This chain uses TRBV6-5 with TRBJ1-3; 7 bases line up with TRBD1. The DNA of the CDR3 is TGTGCCAGCAGTTACTCAGCCAGGGGGGCTGGAAACACCATATATTTT. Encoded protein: CASSYSARGAGNTIYF.